The sequence of this TCR beta chain was determined in a study of CD8 T cells in ankylosing spondylitis. V was clipped by 3 bases and J by 4 bases; unmatched bases: 3. This CDR3 is 13 amino acids long. Per germline, CDR1 ENHRY and CDR2 SYGVKD. Worth noting for this clonotype: Its antigen is currently unknown.

MiXCR was run by TCRdb on the 5' RACE reads, yielding one entry per CDR3 protein. The table lists around 390,000 distinct CDR3 sequences, 20% to 25% of them singletons. General study findings and limits: Seven to nine highly homologous variants formed a TCR beta motif that appeared characteristic of ankylosing spondylitis blood. Clones tied to disease were said to be significantly enriched in matched ankylosing spondylitis synovial fluid.

The chain is built from TRBV10-3 and TRBJ2-7; TRBD1 aligns across 7 bases. Source material: blood, either unsorted or a sorted T cell fraction (not recorded which). This TCR was sampled from a male donor with ankylosing spondylitis. CDR3 DNA: TGTGCCATCAGTGATCAGGGGGAATACGAGCAGTACTTC. It codes for CAISDQGEYEQYF.